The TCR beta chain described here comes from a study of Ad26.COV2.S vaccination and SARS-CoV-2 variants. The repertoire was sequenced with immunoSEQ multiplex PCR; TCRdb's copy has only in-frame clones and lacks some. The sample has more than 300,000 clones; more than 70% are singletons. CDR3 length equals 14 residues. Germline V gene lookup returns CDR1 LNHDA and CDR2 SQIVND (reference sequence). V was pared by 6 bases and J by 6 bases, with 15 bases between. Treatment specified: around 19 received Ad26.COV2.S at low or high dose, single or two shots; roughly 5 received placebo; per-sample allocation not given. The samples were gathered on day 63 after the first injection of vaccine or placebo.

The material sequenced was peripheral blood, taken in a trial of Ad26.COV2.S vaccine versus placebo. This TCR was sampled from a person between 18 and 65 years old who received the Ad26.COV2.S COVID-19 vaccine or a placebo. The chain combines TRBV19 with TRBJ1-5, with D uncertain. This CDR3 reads CASSPRVPGQPQHF. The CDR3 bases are TGTGCCAGTAGCCCCAGAGTCCCGGGTCAGCCCCAGCATTTT.